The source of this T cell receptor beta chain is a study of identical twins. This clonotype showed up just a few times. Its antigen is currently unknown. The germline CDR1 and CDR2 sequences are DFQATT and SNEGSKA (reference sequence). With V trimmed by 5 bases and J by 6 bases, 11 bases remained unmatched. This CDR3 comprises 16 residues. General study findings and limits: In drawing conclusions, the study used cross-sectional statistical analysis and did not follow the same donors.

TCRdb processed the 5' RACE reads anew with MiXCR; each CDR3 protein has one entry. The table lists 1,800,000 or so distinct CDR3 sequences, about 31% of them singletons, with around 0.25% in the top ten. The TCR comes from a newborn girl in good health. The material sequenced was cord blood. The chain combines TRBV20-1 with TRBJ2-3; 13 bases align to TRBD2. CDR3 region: CSASRTSGGRSDTQYF. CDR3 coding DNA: TGCAGTGCTTCCCGGACTAGCGGGGGAAGGTCGGATACGCAGTATTTT.